The rows below give T cell receptor beta chains drawn from one sample of a study of Graves' ophthalmopathy and Graves' hyperthyroidism. MiXCR, run by TCRdb on the multiplex PCR reads, gives a single entry per CDR3 protein. The table records hundreds of thousands of distinct CDR3 sequences, approximately 22% of them present only once. Source material: peripheral blood. The source of these receptors is a woman aged 18-35 years with stable Graves' hyperthyroidism. Some clones in this sample may be carry-over from other donors' samples. CDR3s include the opening cysteine and the closing phenylalanine or tryptophan. D genes are given only for firm matches. The size entry is marked missing in some rows and otherwise reads once, few, many or a size class.

d_call: NA
j_call: TRBJ2-7
v_call: TRBV20-1
clone_size: many
cdr3_nt: TGCAGTGCCCATGCGATACTCCTCACCCGCTACGAGCAGTACTTC
cdr3_aa: CSAHAILLTRYEQYF

d_call: NA
j_call: TRBJ2-2
v_call: TRBV2
clone_size: once
cdr3_nt: TGTGCCAGCAGGGGAGGGACAGCCGGGGAGCTGTTTTTT
cdr3_aa: CASRGGTAGELFF

d_call: TRBD1
j_call: TRBJ2-7
v_call: TRBV7-6
clone_size: NA
cdr3_nt: TGTGCCAGCAGCTTAGCTCCCGGGACAGGGGAGTACGAGCAGTACTTC
cdr3_aa: CASSLAPGTGEYEQYF

d_call: NA
j_call: TRBJ2-2
v_call: TRBV24-1
clone_size: few
cdr3_nt: TGTGCCACCAGTACTCCGAACACCGGGGAGCTGTTTTTT
cdr3_aa: CATSTPNTGELFF

d_call: TRBD1
j_call: TRBJ1-2
v_call: TRBV27
clone_size: few
cdr3_nt: TGTGCCAGCAGTTCCTGGCAGGGGGCCTCCCTCTATGGCTACACCTTC
cdr3_aa: CASSSWQGASLYGYTF

d_call: TRBD1
j_call: TRBJ1-5
v_call: TRBV27
clone_size: many
cdr3_nt: TGTGCCAGCAGTAAACGCGGGACAGATGATCAGCCCCAGCATTTT
cdr3_aa: CASSKRGTDDQPQHF

d_call: NA
j_call: TRBJ1-1
v_call: TRBV29-1
clone_size: many
cdr3_nt: TGCAGCGTAGCTCGACTGGGCACTGAAGCTTTCTTT
cdr3_aa: CSVARLGTEAFF

d_call: NA
j_call: TRBJ1-1
v_call: TRBV13
clone_size: few
cdr3_nt: TGTGCCAGCAGCTCAAAGAGCCGACAGAAACAAGCTTTCTTT
cdr3_aa: CASSSKSRQKQAFF

d_call: NA
j_call: TRBJ1-1
v_call: TRBV6-2/TRBV6-3
clone_size: NA
cdr3_nt: TGTGCCAGCAGTTACTCACGGACCTTTAAAGCTTTCTTT
cdr3_aa: CASSYSRTFKAFF

d_call: NA
j_call: TRBJ1-3
v_call: TRBV7-6
clone_size: many
cdr3_nt: TGTGCCAGCAGCTTAGATCCGGGGGCGAGAAACACCATATATTTT
cdr3_aa: CASSLDPGARNTIYF

d_call: NA
j_call: TRBJ1-1
v_call: TRBV9
clone_size: many
cdr3_nt: TGTGCCAGCAGCGTAGGGGATGACACTGAAGCTTTCTTT
cdr3_aa: CASSVGDDTEAFF

d_call: TRBD1
j_call: TRBJ1-6
v_call: TRBV6-5
clone_size: NA
cdr3_nt: TGTGCCAGCAGTTACTCCTACAGGGGTAATTCACCCCTCCACTTT
cdr3_aa: CASSYSYRGNSPLHF

d_call: NA
j_call: TRBJ2-7
v_call: TRBV5-1
clone_size: many
cdr3_nt: TGCGCCAGCACCCATATCCGGGACGGCTCCTACGAGCAGTACTTC
cdr3_aa: CASTHIRDGSYEQYF

d_call: NA
j_call: TRBJ2-5
v_call: TRBV11-1
clone_size: many
cdr3_nt: TGTGCCAGCAGCTTAGCGGGCAGGCAGGGAGAGACCCAGTACTTC
cdr3_aa: CASSLAGRQGETQYF

d_call: TRBD1
j_call: TRBJ1-6
v_call: TRBV12-3/TRBV12-4
clone_size: NA
cdr3_nt: TGTGCCAGCAGGGACAGGGCCTCCTACTATAATTCACCCCTCCACTTT
cdr3_aa: CASRDRASYYNSPLHF

d_call: TRBD1
j_call: TRBJ1-2
v_call: TRBV7-2
clone_size: NA
cdr3_nt: TGTGCCAGCACCACCCAGGGGGCGAAAGGCTACACCTTC
cdr3_aa: CASTTQGAKGYTF

d_call: NA
j_call: TRBJ1-6
v_call: TRBV6-1
clone_size: many
cdr3_nt: TGTGCCAGCAGTGAAGCGGGAGGGTACTCCTATAATTCACCCCTCCACTTT
cdr3_aa: CASSEAGGYSYNSPLHF

d_call: NA
j_call: TRBJ1-3
v_call: TRBV6-5
clone_size: many
cdr3_nt: TGTGCCAGCAGTTCCACAAGAAACTCTGGAAACACCATATATTTT
cdr3_aa: CASSSTRNSGNTIYF

d_call: TRBD2
j_call: TRBJ2-7
v_call: TRBV6-1
clone_size: NA
cdr3_nt: TGTGCCAGCAGTGTACGGACCCTTGGACTAGCGGGACCCTACGAGCAGTACTTC
cdr3_aa: CASSVRTLGLAGPYEQYF

d_call: NA
j_call: TRBJ2-7
v_call: TRBV6-2/TRBV6-3
clone_size: many
cdr3_nt: TGTGCCAGCAGTTCGGGACAAACGAGACCCTACGAGCAGTACTTC
cdr3_aa: CASSSGQTRPYEQYF

d_call: NA
j_call: TRBJ2-7
v_call: TRBV20-1
clone_size: many
cdr3_nt: TGCAGTGCGATGGGACTCCTAAACGAGCAGTACTTC
cdr3_aa: CSAMGLLNEQYF